This TCR beta chain was retrieved from a study of T cells after yellow fever vaccination. Study-level findings and limits: The secondary response was weaker but peaked faster, day 5 versus 15.

The CDR3 runs 17 residues. Germline-derived CDR1 and CDR2 are LGHNA and YSLEER. With V trimmed by 2 bases and J by 5 bases, 9 bases remained unmatched. On this clonotype itself: Its antigen is not identified.

5'RACE template switching added a universal primer site and UMIs to TCR cDNA. TCRdb reanalysed the 5' RACE reads using MiXCR and keeps one entry per CDR3 protein. The sample carries approximately 550,000 distinct CDR3 sequences, roughly 13% recorded once. The chain combines TRBV4-3 with TRBJ2-2, with 9 bases fitting TRBD2. This receptor was identified in a man under 40 who received the YFV17D yellow fever vaccine. Specimen: PBMCs, collected on the day of the yellow fever booster vaccination. CDR3 loop: CASSQPSLAGETGELFF. For the CDR3, the DNA is TGCGCCAGCAGCCAACCCTCCTTAGCGGGAGAGACCGGGGAGCTGTTTTTT.